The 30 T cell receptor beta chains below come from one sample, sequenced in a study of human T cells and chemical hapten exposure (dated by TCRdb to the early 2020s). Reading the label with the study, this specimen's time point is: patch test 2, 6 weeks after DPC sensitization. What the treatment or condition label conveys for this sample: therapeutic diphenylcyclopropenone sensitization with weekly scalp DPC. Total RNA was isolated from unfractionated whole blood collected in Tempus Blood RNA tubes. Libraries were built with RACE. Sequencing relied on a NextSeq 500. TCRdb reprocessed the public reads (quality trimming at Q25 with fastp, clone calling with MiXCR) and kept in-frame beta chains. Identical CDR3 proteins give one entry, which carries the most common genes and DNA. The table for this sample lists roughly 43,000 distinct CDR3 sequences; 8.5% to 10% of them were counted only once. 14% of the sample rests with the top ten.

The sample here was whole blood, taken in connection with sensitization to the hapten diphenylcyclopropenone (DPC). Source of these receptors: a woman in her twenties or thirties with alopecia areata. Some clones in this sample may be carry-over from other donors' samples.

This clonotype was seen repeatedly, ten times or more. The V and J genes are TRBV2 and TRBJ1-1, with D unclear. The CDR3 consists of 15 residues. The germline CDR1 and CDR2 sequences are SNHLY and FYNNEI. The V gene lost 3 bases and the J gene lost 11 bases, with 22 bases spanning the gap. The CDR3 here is CASSEEPDIILKAFF. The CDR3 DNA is TGTGCCAGCAGTGAGGAGCCAGACATAATACTGAAGGCTTTCTTT.

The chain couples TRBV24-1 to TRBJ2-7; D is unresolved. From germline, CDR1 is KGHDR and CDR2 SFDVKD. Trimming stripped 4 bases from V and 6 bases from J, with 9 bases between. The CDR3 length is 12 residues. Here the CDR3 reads CATSDPAGEQYF. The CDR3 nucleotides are TGTGCCACCAGTGACCCTGCAGGCGAGCAGTACTTC.

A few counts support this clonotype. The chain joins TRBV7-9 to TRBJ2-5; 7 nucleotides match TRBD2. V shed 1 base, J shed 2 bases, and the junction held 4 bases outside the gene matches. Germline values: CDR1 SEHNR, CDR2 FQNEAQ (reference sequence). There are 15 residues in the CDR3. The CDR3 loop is CASSLVASGQETQYF. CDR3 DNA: TGTGCCAGCAGCTTAGTGGCTAGCGGTCAAGAGACCCAGTACTTC.

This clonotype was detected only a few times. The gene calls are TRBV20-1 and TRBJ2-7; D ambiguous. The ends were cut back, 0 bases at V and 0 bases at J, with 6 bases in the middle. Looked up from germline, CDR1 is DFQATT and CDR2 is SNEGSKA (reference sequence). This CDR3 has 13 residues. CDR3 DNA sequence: TGCAGTGCTAGAGATTCCTACTCCTACGAGCAGTACTTC. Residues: CSARDSYSYEQYF.

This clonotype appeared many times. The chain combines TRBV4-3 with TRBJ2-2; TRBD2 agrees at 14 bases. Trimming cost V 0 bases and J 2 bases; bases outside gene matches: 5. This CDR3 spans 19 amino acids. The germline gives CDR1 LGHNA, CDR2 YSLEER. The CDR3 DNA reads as TGCGCCAGCAGCCAAGAACCGACTAGCGGGGGGGCCAACACCGGGGAGCTGTTTTTT. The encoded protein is CASSQEPTSGGANTGELFF.

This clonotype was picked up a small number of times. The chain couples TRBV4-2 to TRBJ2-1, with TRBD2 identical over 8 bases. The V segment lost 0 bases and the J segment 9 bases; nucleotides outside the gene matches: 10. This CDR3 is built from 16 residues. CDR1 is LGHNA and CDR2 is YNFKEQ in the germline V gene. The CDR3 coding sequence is TGTGCCAGCAGCCAAGATCCCCGGGGGGGACGGGGTGAGCAGTTCTTC. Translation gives CASSQDPRGGRGEQFF.

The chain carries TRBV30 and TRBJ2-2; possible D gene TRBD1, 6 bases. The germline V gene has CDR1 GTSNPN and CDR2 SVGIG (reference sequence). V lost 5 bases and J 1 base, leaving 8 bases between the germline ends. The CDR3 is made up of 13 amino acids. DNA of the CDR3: TGTGCCTGGGACAGGAGGAACACCGGGGAGCTGTTTTTT. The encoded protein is CAWDRRNTGELFF.

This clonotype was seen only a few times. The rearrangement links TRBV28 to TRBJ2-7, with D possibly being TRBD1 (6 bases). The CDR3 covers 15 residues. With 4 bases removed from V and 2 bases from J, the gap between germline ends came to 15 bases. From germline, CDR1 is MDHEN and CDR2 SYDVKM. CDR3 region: CASSSPEDRPYEQYF. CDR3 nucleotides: TGTGCCAGCAGTTCGCCAGAGGACAGACCCTACGAGCAGTACTTC.

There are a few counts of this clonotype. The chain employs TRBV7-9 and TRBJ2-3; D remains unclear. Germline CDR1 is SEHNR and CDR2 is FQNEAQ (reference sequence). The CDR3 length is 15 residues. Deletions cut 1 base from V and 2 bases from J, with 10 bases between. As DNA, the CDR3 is TGTGCCAGCAGCTTAGGGCTATTAAACACAGATACGCAGTATTTT. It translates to CASSLGLLNTDTQYF.

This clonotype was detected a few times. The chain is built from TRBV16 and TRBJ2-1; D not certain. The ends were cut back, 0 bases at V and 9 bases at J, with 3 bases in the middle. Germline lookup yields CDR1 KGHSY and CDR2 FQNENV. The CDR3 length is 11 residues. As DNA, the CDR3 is TGTGCCAGCAGCCAATCGGCTGAGCAGTTCTTC. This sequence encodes CASSQSAEQFF.

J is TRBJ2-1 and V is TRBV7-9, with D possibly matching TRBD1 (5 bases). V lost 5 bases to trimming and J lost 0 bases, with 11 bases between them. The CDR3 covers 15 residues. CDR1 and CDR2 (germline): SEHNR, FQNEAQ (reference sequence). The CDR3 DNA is TGTGCCAGCAGCGCACAGGCTCTCTCCTACAATGAGCAGTTCTTC. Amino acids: CASSAQALSYNEQFF.

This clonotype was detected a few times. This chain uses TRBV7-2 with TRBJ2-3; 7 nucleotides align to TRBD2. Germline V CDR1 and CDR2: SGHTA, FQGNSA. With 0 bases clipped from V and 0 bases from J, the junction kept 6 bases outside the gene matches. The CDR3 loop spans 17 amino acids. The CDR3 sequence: CASSLARASGSTDTQYF. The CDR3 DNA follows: TGTGCCAGCAGCTTAGCGCGGGCTAGCGGAAGCACAGATACGCAGTATTTT.

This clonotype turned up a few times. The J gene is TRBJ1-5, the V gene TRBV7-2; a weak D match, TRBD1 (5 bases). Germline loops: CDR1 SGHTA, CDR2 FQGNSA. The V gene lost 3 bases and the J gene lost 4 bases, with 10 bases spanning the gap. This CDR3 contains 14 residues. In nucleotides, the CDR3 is TGTGCCAGCAGCTTGGTGCAGGGAAATCAGCCCCAGCATTTT. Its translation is CASSLVQGNQPQHF. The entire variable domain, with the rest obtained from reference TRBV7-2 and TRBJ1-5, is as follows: GAGVSQSPSNKVTEKGKDVELRCDPISGHTALYWYRQSLGQGLEFLIYFQGNSAPDKSGLPSDRFSAERTGGSVSTLTIQRTQQEDSAVYLCASSLVQGNQPQHFGDGTRLSIL.

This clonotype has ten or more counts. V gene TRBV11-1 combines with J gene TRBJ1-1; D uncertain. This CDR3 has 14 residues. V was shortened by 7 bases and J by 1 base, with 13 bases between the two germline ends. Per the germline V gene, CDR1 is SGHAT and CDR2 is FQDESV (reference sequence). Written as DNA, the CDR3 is TGTGCCAGCAAAGATCGGCACGCGAACACTGAAGCTTTCTTT. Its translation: CASKDRHANTEAFF.

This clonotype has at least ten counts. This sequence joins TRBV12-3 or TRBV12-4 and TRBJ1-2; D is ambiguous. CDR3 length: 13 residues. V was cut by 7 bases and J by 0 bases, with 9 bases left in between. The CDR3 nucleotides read TGTGCCAGCAACCGCGCGGCTAACTATGGCTACACCTTC. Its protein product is CASNRAANYGYTF.

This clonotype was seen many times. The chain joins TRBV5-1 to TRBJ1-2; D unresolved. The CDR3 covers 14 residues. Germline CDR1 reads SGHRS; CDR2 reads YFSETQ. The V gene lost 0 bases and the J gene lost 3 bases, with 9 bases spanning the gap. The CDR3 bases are TGCGCCAGCAGCTTGGAAGACGGATACTATGGCTACACCTTC. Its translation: CASSLEDGYYGYTF. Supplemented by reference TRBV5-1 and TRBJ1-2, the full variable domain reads KAGVTQTPRYLIKTRGQQVTLSCSPISGHRSVSWYQQTPGQGLQFLFEYFSETQRNKGNFPGRFSGRQFSNSRSEMNVSTLELGDSALYLCASSLEDGYYGYTFGSGTRLTVV.

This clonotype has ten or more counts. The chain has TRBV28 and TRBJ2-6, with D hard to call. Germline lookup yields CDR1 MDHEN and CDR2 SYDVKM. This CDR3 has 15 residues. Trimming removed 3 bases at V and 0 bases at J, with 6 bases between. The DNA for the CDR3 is TGTGCCAGCAGTTTGGTAGCCTCTGGGGCCAACGTCCTGACTTTC. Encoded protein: CASSLVASGANVLTF.

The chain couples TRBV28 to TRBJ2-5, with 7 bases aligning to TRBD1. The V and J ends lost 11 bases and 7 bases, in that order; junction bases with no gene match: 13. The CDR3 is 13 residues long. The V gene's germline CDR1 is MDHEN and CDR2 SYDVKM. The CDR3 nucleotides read TGTGCCTCAGGGGAAGGGGGCGAGAGGACCCAGTACTTC. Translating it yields CASGEGGERTQYF.

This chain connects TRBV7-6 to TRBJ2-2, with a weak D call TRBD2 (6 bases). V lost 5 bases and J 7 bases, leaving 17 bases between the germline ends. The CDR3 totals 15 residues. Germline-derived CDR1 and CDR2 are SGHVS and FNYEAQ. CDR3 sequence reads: CASSEGLSKNGELFF. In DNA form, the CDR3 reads TGTGCCAGCAGCGAGGGACTCTCCAAGAACGGGGAGCTGTTTTTT.

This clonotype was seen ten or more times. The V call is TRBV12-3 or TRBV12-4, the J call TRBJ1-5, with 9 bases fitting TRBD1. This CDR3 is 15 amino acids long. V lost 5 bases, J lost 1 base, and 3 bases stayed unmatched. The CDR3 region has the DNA TGTGCCAGCAGTGGACAGGGGCACAGCAATCAGCCCCAGCATTTT. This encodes CASSGQGHSNQPQHF.

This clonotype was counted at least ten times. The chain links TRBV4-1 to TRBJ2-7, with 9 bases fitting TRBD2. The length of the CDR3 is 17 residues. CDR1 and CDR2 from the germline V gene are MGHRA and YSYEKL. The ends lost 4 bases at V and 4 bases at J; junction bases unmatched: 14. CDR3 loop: CASSPQVGGGAMYEQYF. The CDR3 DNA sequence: TGCGCCAGCAGCCCTCAAGTCGGCGGGGGGGCCATGTACGAGCAGTACTTC.

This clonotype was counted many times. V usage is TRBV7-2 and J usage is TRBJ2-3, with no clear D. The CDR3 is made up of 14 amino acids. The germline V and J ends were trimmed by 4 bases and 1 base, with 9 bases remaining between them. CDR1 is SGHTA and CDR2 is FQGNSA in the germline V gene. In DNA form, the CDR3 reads TGTGCCAGCAGCTACGGGTCTGGCACAGATACGCAGTATTTT. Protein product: CASSYGSGTDTQYF.

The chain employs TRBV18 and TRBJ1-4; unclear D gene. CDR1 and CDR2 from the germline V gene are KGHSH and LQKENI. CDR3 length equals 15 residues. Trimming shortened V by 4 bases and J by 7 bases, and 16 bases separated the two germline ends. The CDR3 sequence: CASSLQTRRGEKLFF. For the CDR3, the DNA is TGTGCCAGCTCACTGCAGACGAGGAGAGGTGAAAAACTGTTTTTT.

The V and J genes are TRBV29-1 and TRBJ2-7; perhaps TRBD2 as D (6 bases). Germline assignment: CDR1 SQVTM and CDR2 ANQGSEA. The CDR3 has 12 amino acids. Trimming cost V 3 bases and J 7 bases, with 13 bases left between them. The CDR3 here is CSVDMEGMEQYF. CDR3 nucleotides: TGCAGCGTTGACATGGAGGGTATGGAGCAGTACTTC.

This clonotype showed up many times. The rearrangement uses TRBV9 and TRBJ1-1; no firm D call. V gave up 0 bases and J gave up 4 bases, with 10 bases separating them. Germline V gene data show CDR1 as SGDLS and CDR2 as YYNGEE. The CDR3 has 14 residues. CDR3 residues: CASSVVGRVTEAFF. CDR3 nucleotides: TGTGCCAGCAGCGTAGTTGGACGGGTCACTGAAGCTTTCTTT.

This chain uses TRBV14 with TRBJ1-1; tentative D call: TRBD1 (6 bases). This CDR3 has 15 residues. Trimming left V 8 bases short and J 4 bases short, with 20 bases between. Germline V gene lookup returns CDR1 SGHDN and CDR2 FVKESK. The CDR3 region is CASSGARSWGTEAFF. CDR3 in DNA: TGTGCCAGCTCAGGGGCGCGATCTTGGGGCACTGAAGCTTTCTTT.

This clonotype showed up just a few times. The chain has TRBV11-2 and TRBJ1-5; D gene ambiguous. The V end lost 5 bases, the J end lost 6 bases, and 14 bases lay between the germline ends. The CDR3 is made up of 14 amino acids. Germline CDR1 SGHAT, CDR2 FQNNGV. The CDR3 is CASSSGRSGQPQHF. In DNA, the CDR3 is TGTGCCAGCAGCAGCGGTAGGAGTGGTCAGCCCCAGCATTTT.

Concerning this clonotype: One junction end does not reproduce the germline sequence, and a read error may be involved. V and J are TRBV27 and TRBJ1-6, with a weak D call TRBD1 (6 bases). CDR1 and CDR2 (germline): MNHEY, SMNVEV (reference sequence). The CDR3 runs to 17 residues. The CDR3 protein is CASSPIGGRLGNSALHF. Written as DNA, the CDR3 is TGTGCCAGCAGTCCTATCGGGGGGCGTCTGGGCAATTCAGCCCTCCACTTT.

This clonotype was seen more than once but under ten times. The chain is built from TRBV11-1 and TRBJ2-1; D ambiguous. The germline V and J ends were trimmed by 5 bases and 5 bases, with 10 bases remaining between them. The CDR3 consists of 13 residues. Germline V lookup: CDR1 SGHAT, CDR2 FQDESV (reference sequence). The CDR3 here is CASSRSRNNEQFF. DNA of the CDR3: TGTGCCAGCAGCCGGAGCCGGAACAATGAGCAGTTCTTC. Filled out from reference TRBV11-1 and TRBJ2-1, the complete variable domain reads EAEVAQSPRYKITEKSQAVAFWCDPISGHATLYWYRQILGQGPELLVQFQDESVVDDSQLPKDRFSAERLKGVDSTLKIQPAELGDSAMYLCASSRSRNNEQFFGPGTRLTVL.

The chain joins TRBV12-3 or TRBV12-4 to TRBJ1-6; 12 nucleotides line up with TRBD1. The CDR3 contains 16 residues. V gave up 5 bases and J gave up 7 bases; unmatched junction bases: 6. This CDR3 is CASSMPGQGANSPLHF. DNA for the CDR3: TGTGCCAGCAGTATGCCGGGACAGGGGGCGAATTCACCCCTCCACTTT.